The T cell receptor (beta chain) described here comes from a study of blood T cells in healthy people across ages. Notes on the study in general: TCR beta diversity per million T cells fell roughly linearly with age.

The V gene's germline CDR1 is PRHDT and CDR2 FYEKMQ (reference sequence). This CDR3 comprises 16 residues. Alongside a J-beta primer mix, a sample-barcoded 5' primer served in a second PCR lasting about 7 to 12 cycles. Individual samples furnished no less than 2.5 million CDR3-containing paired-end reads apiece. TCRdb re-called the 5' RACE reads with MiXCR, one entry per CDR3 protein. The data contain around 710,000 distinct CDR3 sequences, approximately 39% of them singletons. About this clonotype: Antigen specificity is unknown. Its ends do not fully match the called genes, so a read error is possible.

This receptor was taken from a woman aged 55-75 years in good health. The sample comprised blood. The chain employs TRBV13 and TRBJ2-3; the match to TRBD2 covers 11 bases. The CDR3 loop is CVSSYSGRAGTDTQYF. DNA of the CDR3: TGTGTCAGCAGCTATAGCGGGAGGGCCGGCACAGATACGCAGTATTTT.